The present entry profiles one T cell receptor (beta chain) with its context. This sample was included in a study of blood T cell repertoires in COVID-19. At the level of the study: Whether acute or convalescent, the COVID-19 samples came from the United States, Italy and Spain. In each case, the material was cDNA or gDNA derived from T cells, B-cell-depleted T cells, or PBMCs.

In the study's own analysis: Quantification of nucleated cells was approximated via reference gene primer amplification. Profiled with immunoSEQ multiplex PCR; TCRdb holds only in-frame clones, not every one. The V and J calls and clone size were taken over from that table, and D and trimming were inferred from the DNA. The sample has approximately 90,000 clones, approximately 83% seen once. Sequencing was done on a sample of peripheral blood. The clonotype comes from a woman older than 75 with active or convalescent COVID-19.

The CDR3 DNA follows: TGCGCCAGCAGCTTAGATGTGGAGGGGGAAGCTTTCTTT. It yields the protein CASSLDVEGEAFF. The chain joins TRBV5-1 to TRBJ1-1; TRBD1 is a possible D gene (5 bases). The CDR3 spans 13 residues. The V end lost 2 bases, the J end lost 8 bases, and 13 bases lay between the germline ends. The germline CDR1 and CDR2 sequences are SGHRS and YFSETQ.